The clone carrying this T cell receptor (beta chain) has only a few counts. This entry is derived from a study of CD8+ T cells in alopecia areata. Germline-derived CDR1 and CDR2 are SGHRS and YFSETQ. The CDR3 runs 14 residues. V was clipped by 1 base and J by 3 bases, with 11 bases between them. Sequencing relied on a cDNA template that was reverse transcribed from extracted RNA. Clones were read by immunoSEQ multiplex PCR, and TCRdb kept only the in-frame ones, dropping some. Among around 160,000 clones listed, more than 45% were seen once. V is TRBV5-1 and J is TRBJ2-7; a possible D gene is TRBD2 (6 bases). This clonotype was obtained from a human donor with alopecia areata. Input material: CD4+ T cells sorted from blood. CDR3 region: CASSLTGAGYEQYF. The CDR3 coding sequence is TGCGCCAGCAGCTTGACGGGAGCGGGCTACGAGCAGTACTTC.